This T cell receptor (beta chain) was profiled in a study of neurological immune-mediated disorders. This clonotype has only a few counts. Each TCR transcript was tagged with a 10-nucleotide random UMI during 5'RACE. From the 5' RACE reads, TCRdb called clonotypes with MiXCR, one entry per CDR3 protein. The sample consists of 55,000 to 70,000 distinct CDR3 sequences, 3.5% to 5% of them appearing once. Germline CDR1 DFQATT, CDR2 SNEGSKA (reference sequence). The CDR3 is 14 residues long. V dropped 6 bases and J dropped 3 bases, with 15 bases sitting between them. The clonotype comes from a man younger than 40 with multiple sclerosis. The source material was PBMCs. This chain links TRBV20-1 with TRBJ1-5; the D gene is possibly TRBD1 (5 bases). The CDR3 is CSAFAGTSNQPQHF. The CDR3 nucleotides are TGCAGTGCCTTCGCCGGGACTTCCAATCAGCCCCAGCATTTT.